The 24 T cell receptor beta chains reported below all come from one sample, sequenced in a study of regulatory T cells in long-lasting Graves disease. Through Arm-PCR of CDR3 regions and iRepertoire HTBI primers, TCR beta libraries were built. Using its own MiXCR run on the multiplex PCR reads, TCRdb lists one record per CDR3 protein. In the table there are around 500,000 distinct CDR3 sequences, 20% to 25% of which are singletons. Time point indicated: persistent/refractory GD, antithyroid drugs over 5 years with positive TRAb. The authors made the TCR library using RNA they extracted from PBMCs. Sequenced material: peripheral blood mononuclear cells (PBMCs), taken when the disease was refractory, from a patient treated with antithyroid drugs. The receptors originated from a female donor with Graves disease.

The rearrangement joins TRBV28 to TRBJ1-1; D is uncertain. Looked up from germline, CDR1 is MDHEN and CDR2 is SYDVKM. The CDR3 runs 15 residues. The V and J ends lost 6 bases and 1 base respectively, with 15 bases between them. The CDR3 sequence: CASSTEEWGNTEAFF. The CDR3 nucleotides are TGTGCCAGCAGCACTGAAGAATGGGGGAACACTGAAGCTTTCTTT.

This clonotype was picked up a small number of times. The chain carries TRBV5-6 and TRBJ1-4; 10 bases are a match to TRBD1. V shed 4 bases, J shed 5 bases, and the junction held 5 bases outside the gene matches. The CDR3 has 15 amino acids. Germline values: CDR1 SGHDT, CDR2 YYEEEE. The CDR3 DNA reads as TGTGCCAGCAGCGGGACAGGGGTCATAAATGAAAAACTGTTTTTT. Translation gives CASSGTGVINEKLFF.

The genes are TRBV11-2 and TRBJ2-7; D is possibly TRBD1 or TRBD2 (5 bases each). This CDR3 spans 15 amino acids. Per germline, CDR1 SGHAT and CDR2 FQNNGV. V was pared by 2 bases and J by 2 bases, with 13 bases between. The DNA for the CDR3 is TGTGCCAGCAGCTTATATGGGGGAGAGGCCTACGAGCAGTACTTC. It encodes CASSLYGGEAYEQYF.

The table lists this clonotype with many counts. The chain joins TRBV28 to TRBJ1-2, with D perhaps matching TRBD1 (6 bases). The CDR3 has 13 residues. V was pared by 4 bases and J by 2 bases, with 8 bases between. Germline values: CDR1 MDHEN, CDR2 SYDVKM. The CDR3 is CASSYTGNYGYTF. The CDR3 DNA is TGTGCCAGCAGTTACACAGGGAACTATGGCTACACCTTC.

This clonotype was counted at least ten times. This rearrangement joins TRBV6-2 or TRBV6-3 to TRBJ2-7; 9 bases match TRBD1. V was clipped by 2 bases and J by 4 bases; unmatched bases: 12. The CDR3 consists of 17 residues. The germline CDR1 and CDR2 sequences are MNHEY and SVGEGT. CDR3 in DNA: TGTGCCAGCAGTTACCCCGTCCCGGGACAGGGAAGATACGAGCAGTACTTC. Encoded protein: CASSYPVPGQGRYEQYF.

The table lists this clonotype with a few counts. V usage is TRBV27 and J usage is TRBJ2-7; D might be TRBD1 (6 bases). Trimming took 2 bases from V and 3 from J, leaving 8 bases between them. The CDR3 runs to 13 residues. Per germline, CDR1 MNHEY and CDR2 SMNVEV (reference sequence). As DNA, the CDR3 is TGTGCCAGCAGTTTACACAGGGACTACGAGCAGTACTTC. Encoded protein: CASSLHRDYEQYF.

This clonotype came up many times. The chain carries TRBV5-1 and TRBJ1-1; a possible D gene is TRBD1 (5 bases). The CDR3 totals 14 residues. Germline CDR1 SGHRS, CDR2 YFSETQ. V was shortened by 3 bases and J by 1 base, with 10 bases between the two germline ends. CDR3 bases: TGCGCCAGCAGCTGGGACTCCTCGAACACTGAAGCTTTCTTT. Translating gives CASSWDSSNTEAFF.

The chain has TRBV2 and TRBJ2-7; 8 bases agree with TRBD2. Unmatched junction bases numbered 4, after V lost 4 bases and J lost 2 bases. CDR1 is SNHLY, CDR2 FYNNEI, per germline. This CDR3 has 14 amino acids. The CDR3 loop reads CASSAAGGPYEQYF. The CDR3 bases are TGTGCCAGCAGTGCGGCGGGAGGCCCCTACGAGCAGTACTTC.

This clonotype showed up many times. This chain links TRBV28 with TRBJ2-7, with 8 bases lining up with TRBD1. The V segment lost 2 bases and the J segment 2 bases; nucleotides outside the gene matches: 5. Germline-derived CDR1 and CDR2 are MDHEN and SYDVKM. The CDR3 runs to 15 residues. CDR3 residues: CASSLDRGATYEQYF. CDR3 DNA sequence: TGTGCCAGCAGTTTAGACAGGGGCGCAACCTACGAGCAGTACTTC.

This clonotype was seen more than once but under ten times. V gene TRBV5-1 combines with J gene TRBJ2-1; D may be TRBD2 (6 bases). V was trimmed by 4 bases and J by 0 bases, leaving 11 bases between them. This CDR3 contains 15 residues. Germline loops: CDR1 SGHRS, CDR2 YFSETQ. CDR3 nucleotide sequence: TGCGCCAGCAGCCCCGGGACTTTCTCCTACAATGAGCAGTTCTTC. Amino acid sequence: CASSPGTFSYNEQFF.

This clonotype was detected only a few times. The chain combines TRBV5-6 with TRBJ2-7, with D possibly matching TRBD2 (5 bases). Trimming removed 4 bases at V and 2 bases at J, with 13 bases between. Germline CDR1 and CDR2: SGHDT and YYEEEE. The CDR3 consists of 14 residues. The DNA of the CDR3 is TGTGCCAGCAGCGCTCGGGGAAAGCCCTACGAGCAGTACTTC. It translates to CASSARGKPYEQYF.

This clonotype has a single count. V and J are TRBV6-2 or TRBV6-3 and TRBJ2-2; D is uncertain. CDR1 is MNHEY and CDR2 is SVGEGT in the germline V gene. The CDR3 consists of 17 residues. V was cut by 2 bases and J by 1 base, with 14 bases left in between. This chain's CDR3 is CASSYLGPLGNTGELFF. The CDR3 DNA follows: TGTGCCAGCAGTTACCTTGGTCCCCTTGGGAACACCGGGGAGCTGTTTTTT.

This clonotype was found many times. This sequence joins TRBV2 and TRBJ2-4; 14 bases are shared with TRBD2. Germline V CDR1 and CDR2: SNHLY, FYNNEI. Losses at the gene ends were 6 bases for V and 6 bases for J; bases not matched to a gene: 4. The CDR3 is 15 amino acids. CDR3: CASRGTSGGRNIQYF. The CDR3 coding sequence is TGTGCCAGCAGGGGGACTAGCGGGGGCAGAAACATTCAGTACTTC. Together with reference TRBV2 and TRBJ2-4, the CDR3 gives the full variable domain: EPEVTQTPSHQVTQMGQEVILRCVPISNHLYFYWYRQILGQKVEFLVSFYNNEISEKSEIFDDQFSVERPDGSNFTLKIRSTKLEDSAMYFCASRGTSGGRNIQYFGAGTRLSVL.

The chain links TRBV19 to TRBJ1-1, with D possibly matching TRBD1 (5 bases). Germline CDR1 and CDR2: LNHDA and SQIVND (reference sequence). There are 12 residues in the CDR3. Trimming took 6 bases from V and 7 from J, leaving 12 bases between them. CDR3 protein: CASRKGSNEAFF. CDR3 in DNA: TGTGCCAGTAGGAAGGGGTCGAATGAAGCTTTCTTT.

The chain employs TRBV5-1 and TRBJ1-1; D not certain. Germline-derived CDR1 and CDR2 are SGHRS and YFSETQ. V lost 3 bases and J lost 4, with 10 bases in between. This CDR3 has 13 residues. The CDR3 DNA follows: TGCGCCAGCAGCTGGACCGAGGGCACTGAAGCTTTCTTT. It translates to CASSWTEGTEAFF.

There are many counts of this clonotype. The DNA of the CDR3 is TGTGCCAGCTCACAACGAGGGGGCGCGGGCACTGAAGCTTTCTTT. Protein sequence: CASSQRGGAGTEAFF. The chain carries TRBV18 and TRBJ1-1, with 7 bases matching TRBD1. CDR3 length equals 15 residues. The germline V gene encodes CDR1 KGHSH and CDR2 LQKENI. With 4 bases clipped from V and 4 bases from J, the junction kept 9 bases outside the gene matches.

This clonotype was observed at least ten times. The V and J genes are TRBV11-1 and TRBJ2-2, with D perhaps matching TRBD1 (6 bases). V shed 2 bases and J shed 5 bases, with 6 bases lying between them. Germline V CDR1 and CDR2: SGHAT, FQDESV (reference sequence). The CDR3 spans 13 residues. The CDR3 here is CASSLRGTGELFF. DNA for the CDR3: TGTGCCAGCAGCTTAAGGGGGACCGGGGAGCTGTTTTTT.

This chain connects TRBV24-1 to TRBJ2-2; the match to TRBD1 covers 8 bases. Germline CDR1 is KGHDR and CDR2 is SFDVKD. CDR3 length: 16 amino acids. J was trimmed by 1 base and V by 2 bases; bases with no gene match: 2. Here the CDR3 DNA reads TGTGCCACCAGTGATTGGGGACAGGAGAACACCGGGGAGCTGTTTTTT. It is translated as CATSDWGQENTGELFF.

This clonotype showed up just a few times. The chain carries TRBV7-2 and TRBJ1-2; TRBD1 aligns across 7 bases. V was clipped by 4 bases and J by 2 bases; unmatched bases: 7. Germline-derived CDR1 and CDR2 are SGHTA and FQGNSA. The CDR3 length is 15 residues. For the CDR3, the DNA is TGTGCCAGCAGCTGGGGACAGAGCTCCAACTATGGCTACACCTTC. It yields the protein CASSWGQSSNYGYTF.

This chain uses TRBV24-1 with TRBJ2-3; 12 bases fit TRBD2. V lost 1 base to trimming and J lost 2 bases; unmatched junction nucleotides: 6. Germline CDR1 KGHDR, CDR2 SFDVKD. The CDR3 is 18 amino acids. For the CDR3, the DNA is TGTGCCACCAGTGATTTCGCTAGCGGGAGGGCTAACACAGATACGCAGTATTTT. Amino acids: CATSDFASGRANTDTQYF.

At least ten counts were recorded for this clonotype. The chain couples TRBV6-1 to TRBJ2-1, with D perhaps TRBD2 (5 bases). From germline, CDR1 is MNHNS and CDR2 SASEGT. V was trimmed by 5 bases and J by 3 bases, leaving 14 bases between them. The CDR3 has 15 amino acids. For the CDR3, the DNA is TGTGCCAGCAGTCGGGAAGGGAGTCTCTACAATGAGCAGTTCTTC. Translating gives CASSREGSLYNEQFF.

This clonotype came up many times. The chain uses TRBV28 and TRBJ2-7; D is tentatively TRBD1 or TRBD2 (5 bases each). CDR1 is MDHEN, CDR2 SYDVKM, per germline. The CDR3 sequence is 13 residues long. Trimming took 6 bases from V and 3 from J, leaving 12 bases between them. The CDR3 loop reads CASSRDPNYEQYF. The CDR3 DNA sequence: TGTGCCAGCAGCCGGGACCCTAACTACGAGCAGTACTTC.

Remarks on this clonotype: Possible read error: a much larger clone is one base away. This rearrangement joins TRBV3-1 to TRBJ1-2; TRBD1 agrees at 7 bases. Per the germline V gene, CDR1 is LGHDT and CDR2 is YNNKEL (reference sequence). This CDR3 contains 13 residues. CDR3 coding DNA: TGTGCCAGCAGCGCAGGGGGGAATAATGGCTACGCCTTC. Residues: CASSAGGNNGYAF. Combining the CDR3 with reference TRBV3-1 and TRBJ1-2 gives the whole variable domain DTAVSQTPKYLVTQMGNDKSIKCEQNLGHDTMYWYKQDSKKFLKIMFSYNNKELIINETVPNRFSPKSPDKAHLNLHINSLELGDSAVYFCASSAGGNNGYAFGSGTRLTVV.

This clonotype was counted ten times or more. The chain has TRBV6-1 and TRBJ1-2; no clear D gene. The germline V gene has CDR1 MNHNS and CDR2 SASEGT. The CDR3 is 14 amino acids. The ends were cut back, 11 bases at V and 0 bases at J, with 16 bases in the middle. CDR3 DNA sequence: TGTGCCGTTAGAGGGTCTTCCGCTAACTATGGCTACACCTTC. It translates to CAVRGSSANYGYTF.